These 10 T cell receptor beta chains were all obtained from the same sample, sequenced in a study of shared clonotypes between healthy human individuals. Data came from immunoSEQ multiplex PCR; TCRdb stores just in-frame clones and leaves some out. The sample yields around 550,000 clones, 95% to 97% seen once. Sequenced input: naive CD4+ T cells sorted from blood. Subset: CD45RA+ positively selected. All receptors come from a woman aged 30 to 39 in good health.

This chain links TRBV9 with TRBJ2-3, with no clear D. V was clipped by 7 bases and J by 2 bases, with 5 bases between them. CDR1 is SGDLS and CDR2 is YYNGEE in the germline V gene. The CDR3 loop spans 11 amino acids. CDR3 nucleotide sequence: TGTGCCAGCGGGGTCACAGATACGCAGTATTTT. Residues: CASGVTDTQYF.

The gene calls are TRBV18 and TRBJ1-5; D is possibly TRBD1 (6 bases). Germline V gene data show CDR1 as KGHSH and CDR2 as LQKENI. This CDR3 is built from 14 residues. Trimming removed 3 bases at V and 5 bases at J, with 11 bases between. DNA for the CDR3: TGTGCCAGCTCACCCGGGGGCGTCGATCAGCCCCAGCATTTT. Its protein product is CASSPGGVDQPQHF.

The chain combines TRBV11-2 with TRBJ2-1, with 15 positions matching TRBD2. The trim removed 1 base at V and 9 bases at J, leaving 1 base unmatched. Per the germline V gene, CDR1 is SGHAT and CDR2 is FQNNGV. The CDR3 has 15 residues. The chain's CDR3 is CASSLVGLAGGEQFF. CDR3 sequence (DNA): TGTGCCAGCAGCTTAGTGGGACTAGCGGGAGGTGAGCAGTTCTTC.

This clone was detected once. The rearrangement joins TRBV14 to TRBJ2-5; 7 nucleotides align to TRBD1. CDR3 size: 17 residues. The ends lost 1 base at V and 5 bases at J; junction bases unmatched: 13. Germline assignment: CDR1 SGHDN and CDR2 FVKESK. CDR3 in DNA: TGTGCCAGCAGCCAAGTAACAGGGGTTCAGGTCTGGGAGACCCAGTACTTC. Its protein product is CASSQVTGVQVWETQYF.

The chain employs TRBV6-5 and TRBJ2-7; a weak D match, TRBD2 (6 bases). Per germline, CDR1 MNHEY and CDR2 SVGAGI. This CDR3 contains 14 residues. V shed 8 bases and J shed 1 base, with 15 bases lying between them. The DNA for the CDR3 is TGTGCCAGCGGCCGGACTACCACTTCCTACGAGCAGTACTTC. Protein product: CASGRTTTSYEQYF.

V usage is TRBV7-8 and J usage is TRBJ2-3; D may be TRBD2 (5 bases). V was clipped by 10 bases and J by 1 base, with 18 bases between them. The CDR3 totals 15 residues. Looked up from germline, CDR1 is SGHVS and CDR2 is FQNEAQ. In DNA form, the CDR3 reads TGTGCCACCTCTAGAACAGCGGATCGCACAGATACGCAGTATTTT. This gives the protein CATSRTADRTDTQYF. The full variable domain, with the rest looked up from reference TRBV7-8 and TRBJ2-3, is GAGVSQSPRYKVAKRGQDVALRCDPISGHVSLFWYQQALGQGPEFLTYFQNEAQLDKSGLPSDRFFAERPEGSVSTLKIQRTQQEDSAVYLCATSRTADRTDTQYFGPGTRLTVL.

This clone was seen a handful of times. The chain couples TRBV28 to TRBJ1-4; D remains unclear. The V gene's germline CDR1 is MDHEN and CDR2 SYDVKM. V lost 7 bases, J lost 7 bases, and 7 bases lay in between. This CDR3 has 11 amino acids. CDR3: CASTASEKLFF. CDR3 nucleotide sequence: TGTGCCAGCACCGCCTCTGAAAAACTGTTTTTT.

V is TRBV2 and J is TRBJ1-1, with D perhaps TRBD1 (5 bases). The CDR3 runs 13 residues. Deletions cut 4 bases from V and 7 bases from J, with 13 bases between. Germline V lookup: CDR1 SNHLY, CDR2 FYNNEI. CDR3 in DNA: TGTGCCAGCAGTGTCCGGGACCGAATTGAAGCTTTCTTT. Protein: CASSVRDRIEAFF.

The chain is built from TRBV19 and TRBJ1-2; weak D call: TRBD1 (6 bases). CDR1 and CDR2 (germline): LNHDA, SQIVND (reference sequence). The CDR3 runs 14 residues. The V gene lost 10 bases and the J gene lost 4 bases, with 19 bases spanning the gap. CDR3 bases: TGTGCCACTCACGGCGTGCGGACAGCCTATGGCTACACCTTC. As protein: CATHGVRTAYGYTF.

The V and J genes are TRBV10-1 and TRBJ2-1; no firm D call. Trimming left V 3 bases short and J 7 bases short, with 7 bases between. The germline CDR1 and CDR2 sequences are WNHNN and SYGVQD (reference sequence). CDR3 length: 12 amino acids. The CDR3 spells CASSESENEQFF. The CDR3 coding sequence is TGCGCCAGCAGTGAATCCGAGAATGAGCAGTTCTTC.